This TCR beta chain was recorded in a study of T cell responses to AZD1222 COVID-19 vaccine. Findings of the study overall: Per reports, nearly half of all spike-specific TCRs target regions that are unmutated in variants. Just a handful of AZD1222 recipients were seropositive at baseline.

A note on this clone: The antigen is unknown.

The data were produced by immunoSEQ multiplex PCR, yet TCRdb's version contains in-frame clones alone and is incomplete. The profile shows 68,000 or so clones, about three quarters of them singletons. CDR3 length: 13 residues. Deletions cut 3 bases from V and 13 bases from J, with 16 bases between. The TCR was taken from an adult in good health. This sample comprised peripheral blood, obtained on day 0 of AZD1222 vaccination. The rearrangement joins TRBV12-3 or TRBV12-4 to TRBJ1-5; D may be TRBD1 (6 bases). The CDR3 spells CASSLGGGYPQHF. CDR3 DNA sequence: TGTGCCAGCAGTTTGGGGGGCGGATACCCGCAGCATTTT.